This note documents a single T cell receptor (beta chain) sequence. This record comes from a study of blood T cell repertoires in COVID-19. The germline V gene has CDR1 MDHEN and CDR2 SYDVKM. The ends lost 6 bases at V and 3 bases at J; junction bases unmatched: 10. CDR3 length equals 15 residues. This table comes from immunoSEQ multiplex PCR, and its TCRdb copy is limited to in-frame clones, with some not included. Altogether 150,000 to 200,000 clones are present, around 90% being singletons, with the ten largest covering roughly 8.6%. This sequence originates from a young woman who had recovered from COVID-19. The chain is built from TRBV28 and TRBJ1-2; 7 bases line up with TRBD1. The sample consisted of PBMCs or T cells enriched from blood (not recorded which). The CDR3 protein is CASSDMGTDYYGYTF. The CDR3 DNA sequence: TGTGCCAGCAGCGACATGGGGACAGATTACTATGGCTACACCTTC.